This is a list of T cell receptor beta chains from one sample in a study of response to subunit inactivated influenza vaccine. MiXCR, applied by TCRdb to the RT-PCR reads, yields one record per CDR3 protein. The table has 180,000 or so distinct CDR3 sequences, more than 10% seen once; the top ten hold about 29%. The same specimen was also included in a second study, on T cells expressing NK-cell markers.

The starting material was CD8+ T cells sorted from PBMCs, obtained 12 days after vaccination. These receptor sequences come from a man in his forties or fifties who received an inactivated influenza vaccine. Each CDR3 is given with its conserved first and last residue. A D gene is named only where the DNA matches it firmly. Clone size appears in some rows only: once, few, many, or a class for an expanded clone.

d_call j_call v_call clone_size cdr3_aa cdr3_nt
TRBD2 TRBJ2-1 TRBV15 few CATSRRTSGRNEQFF TGTGCCACCAGCAGACGGACTAGCGGGAGGAATGAGCAGTTCTTC
. TRBJ2-3 TRBV5-1 . CASSLEGSLIRDTQYF TGCGCCAGCAGCTTGGAGGGCAGCCTAATCAGAGATACGCAGTATTTT
. TRBJ1-3 TRBV4-2 . CASSQEGTSGNTIYF TGTGCCAGCAGCCAGGAAGGGACATCTGGAAACACCATATATTTT
TRBD2 TRBJ2-5 TRBV11-2 few CASSALAGPGETQYF TGTGCCAGCAGCGCACTAGCGGGGCCTGGAGAGACCCAGTACTTC
. TRBJ2-7 TRBV2 . CASRAESFPTYEQYF TGTGCCAGCAGAGCGGAGTCGTTCCCCACCTACGAGCAGTACTTC
. TRBJ2-7 TRBV18 . CASWTGFQVDEQYF TGTGCCAGCTGGACCGGGTTCCAGGTAGACGAGCAGTACTTC
TRBD1 TRBJ1-1 TRBV15 few CATSSLEGTGLTEAFF TGTGCCACCAGCAGTCTAGAAGGGACAGGGCTTACTGAAGCTTTCTTT
TRBD1 TRBJ2-3 TRBV14 . CASSQKTGGSDTQYF TGTGCCAGCAGCCAAAAGACAGGGGGATCAGATACGCAGTATTTT
. TRBJ2-3 TRBV11-2 . CASSPSRGLAQIGEADTQYF TGTGCCAGCAGCCCTAGTAGGGGTCTAGCACAGATAGGAGAAGCAGATACGCAGTATTTT
TRBD2 TRBJ2-2 TRBV20-1 few CSARTTSGTPWSGELFF TGCAGTGCTAGAACGACTAGCGGGACCCCCTGGAGCGGGGAGCTGTTTTTT
TRBD1 TRBJ2-1 TRBV4-1 once CASSLYTGQASYNEQFF TGCGCCAGCAGCCTATATACGGGACAGGCGTCCTACAATGAGCAGTTCTTC
. TRBJ1-1 TRBV11-3 . CASSLESGTEAFF TGTGCCAGCAGCTTAGAATCGGGCACTGAAGCTTTCTTT
TRBD1 TRBJ2-7 TRBV4-1 few CASSQGPGQGTYEQYF TGCGCCAGCAGCCAAGGTCCGGGACAGGGTACCTACGAGCAGTACTTC
. TRBJ2-5 TRBV7-6 few CASSLGPDREGQETQYF TGTGCCAGCAGCTTGGGCCCTGACAGGGAGGGGCAAGAGACCCAGTACTTC
TRBD1 TRBJ2-7 TRBV4-3 . CASSQEDRRTYEQYF TGCGCCAGCAGCCAAGAGGACAGGAGGACCTACGAGCAGTACTTC
. TRBJ1-1 TRBV4-1 many CASSQGTGRTEAFF TGCGCCAGCAGCCAAGGAACAGGGAGGACTGAAGCTTTCTTT
. TRBJ2-1 TRBV20-1 few CSARQPGPNEQFF TGCAGTGCTAGACAACCGGGCCCCAATGAGCAGTTCTTC
. TRBJ2-7 TRBV7-9 . CASSSTSGAEYF TGTGCCAGCAGCTCCACATCGGGGGCTGAGTACTTC
TRBD2 TRBJ2-4 TRBV12-3/TRBV12-4 . CASSFPSGEAKNIQYF TGTGCCAGCAGTTTCCCCAGCGGGGAGGCCAAAAACATTCAGTACTTC
. TRBJ2-1 TRBV4-3 few CASSQDLLVYNEQFF TGCGCCAGCAGCCAAGATCTGTTAGTCTACAATGAGCAGTTCTTC
TRBD1 TRBJ2-7 TRBV9 . CASSVGDSIYEQYF TGTGCCAGCAGCGTAGGGGACAGTATCTACGAGCAGTACTTC
. TRBJ2-2 TRBV4-3 . CASSQDLGSGELFF TGCGCCAGCAGCCAAGATCTTGGCTCCGGGGAGCTGTTTTTT
. TRBJ2-3 TRBV24-1 few CATSDEQTSTDTQYF TGTGCCACCAGTGATGAGCAGACCAGCACAGATACGCAGTATTTT